This T cell receptor beta chain originates from a study of T cell responses to AZD1222 COVID-19 vaccine. The study's findings and limits: Regions 160-218 and 743-854 dominated among vaccine-associated CD4 TCRs spanning spike.

Notes on this clone: The antigen remains undetermined.

TCRdb's table, derived via immunoSEQ multiplex PCR, lists solely in-frame clones and lacks some. The data hold under 150,000 clones, with 88% observed a single time. This CDR3 comprises 13 residues. Germline V gene lookup returns CDR1 SGHDT and CDR2 YYEEEE. The ends lost 6 bases at V and 5 bases at J; junction bases unmatched: 4. Sequencing was performed on peripheral blood, taken 28 days after the second AZD1222 dose. The J gene is TRBJ1-4, the V gene TRBV5-6; 7 bases fit TRBD1. The source is an adult who received the AZD1222 COVID-19 vaccine. DNA of the CDR3: TGTGCCAGCATGGGACAGAGCAATGAAAAACTGTTTTTT. Translation: CASMGQSNEKLFF.